What follows describes a single TCR beta chain. This sample was included in a study of blood T cell repertoires in COVID-19. Germline V gene lookup returns CDR1 LGHDT and CDR2 YNNKEL (reference sequence). V gave up 3 bases and J gave up 4 bases, with 15 bases separating them. The CDR3 consists of 15 residues. This table comes from immunoSEQ multiplex PCR, and its TCRdb copy is limited to in-frame clones, with some not included. The table lists about 160,000 clones, 87% of them singletons. Sequenced material: peripheral blood. The chain couples TRBV3-1 (or the pseudogene TRBV3-2) to TRBJ2-5; weak D call: TRBD2 (5 bases). The source of this sequence is an older woman who had recovered from COVID-19. The CDR3 region has the DNA TGTGCCAGCAGCCATCCCCTTGAGGGTCGAGAGACCCAGTACTTC. It translates to CASSHPLEGRETQYF.